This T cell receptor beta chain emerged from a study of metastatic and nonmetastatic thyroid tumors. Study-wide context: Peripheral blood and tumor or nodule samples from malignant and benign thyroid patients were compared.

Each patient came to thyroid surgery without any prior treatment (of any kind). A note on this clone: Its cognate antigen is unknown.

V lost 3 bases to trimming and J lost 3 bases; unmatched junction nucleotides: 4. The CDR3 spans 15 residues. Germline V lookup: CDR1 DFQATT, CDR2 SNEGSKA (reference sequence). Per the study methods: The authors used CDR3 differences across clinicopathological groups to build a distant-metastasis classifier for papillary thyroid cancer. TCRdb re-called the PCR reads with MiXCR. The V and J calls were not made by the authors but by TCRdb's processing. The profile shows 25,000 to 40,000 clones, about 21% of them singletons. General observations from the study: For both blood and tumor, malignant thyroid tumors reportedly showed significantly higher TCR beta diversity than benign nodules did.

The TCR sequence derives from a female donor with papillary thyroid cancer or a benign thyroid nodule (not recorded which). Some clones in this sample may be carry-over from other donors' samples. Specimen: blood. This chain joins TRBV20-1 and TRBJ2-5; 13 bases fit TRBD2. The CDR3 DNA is TGCAGTGCTAGGGGGACTAGCGGGACGGAAGAGACCCAGTACTTC. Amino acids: CSARGTSGTEETQYF.